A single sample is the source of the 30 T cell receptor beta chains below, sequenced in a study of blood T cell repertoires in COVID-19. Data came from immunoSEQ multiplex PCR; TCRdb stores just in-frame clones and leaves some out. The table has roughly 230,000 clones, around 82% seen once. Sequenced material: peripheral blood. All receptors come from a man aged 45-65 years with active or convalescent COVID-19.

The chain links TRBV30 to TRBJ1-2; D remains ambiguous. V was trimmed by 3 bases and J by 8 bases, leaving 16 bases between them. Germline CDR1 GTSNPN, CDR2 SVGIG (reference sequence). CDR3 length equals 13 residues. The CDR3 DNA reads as TGTGCCTGGAGGCCCAGCGGAGCGGGGGGCTACACCTTC. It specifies CAWRPSGAGGYTF.

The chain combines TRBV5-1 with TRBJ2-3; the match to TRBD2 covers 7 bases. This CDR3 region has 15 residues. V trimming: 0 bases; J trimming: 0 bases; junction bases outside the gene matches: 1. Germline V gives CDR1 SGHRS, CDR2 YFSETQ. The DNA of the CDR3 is TGCGCCAGCAGCTTGGCTAGCGGAAGCACAGATACGCAGTATTTT. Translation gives CASSLASGSTDTQYF.

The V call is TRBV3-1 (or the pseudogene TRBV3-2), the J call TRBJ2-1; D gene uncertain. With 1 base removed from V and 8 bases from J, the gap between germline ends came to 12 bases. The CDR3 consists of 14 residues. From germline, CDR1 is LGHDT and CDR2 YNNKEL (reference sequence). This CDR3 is CASSQVWKRHEQFF. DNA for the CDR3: TGTGCCAGCAGCCAAGTTTGGAAGCGTCATGAGCAGTTCTTC.

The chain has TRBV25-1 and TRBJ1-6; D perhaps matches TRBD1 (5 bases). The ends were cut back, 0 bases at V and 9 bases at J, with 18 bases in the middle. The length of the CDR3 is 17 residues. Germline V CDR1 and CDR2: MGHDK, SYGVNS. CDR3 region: CASSEYGGSALGSPLHF. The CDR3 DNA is TGTGCCAGCAGTGAATATGGGGGGAGCGCCCTAGGTTCACCCCTCCACTTT.

CDR3 protein: CASSRLAGGETQYF. In DNA form, the CDR3 reads TGTGCCAGTAGTAGACTAGCGGGGGGAGAGACCCAGTACTTC. The chain combines TRBV19 with TRBJ2-5; 13 bases fit TRBD2. Trimming cost V 4 bases and J 4 bases; bases outside gene matches: 0. Per germline, CDR1 LNHDA and CDR2 SQIVND (reference sequence). This CDR3 is 14 amino acids long.

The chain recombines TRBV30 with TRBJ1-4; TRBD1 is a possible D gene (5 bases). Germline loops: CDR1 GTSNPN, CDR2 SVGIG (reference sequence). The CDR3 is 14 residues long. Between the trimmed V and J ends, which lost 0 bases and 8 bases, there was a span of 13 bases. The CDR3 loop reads CAWSVGGAGEKLFF. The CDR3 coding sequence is TGTGCCTGGAGTGTCGGAGGGGCAGGAGAAAAACTGTTTTTT.

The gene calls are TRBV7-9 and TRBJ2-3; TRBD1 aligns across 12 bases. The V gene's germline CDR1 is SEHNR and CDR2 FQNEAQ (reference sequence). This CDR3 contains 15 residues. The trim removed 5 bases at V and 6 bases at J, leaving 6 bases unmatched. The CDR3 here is CASSQGQGASDTQYF. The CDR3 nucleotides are TGTGCCAGCAGCCAGGGACAGGGGGCATCGGATACGCAGTATTTT.

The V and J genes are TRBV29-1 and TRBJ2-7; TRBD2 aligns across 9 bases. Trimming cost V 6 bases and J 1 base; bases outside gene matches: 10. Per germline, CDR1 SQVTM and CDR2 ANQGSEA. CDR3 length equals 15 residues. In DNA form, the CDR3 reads TGCAGCGTCCAAGCGCTAGCGGGGAGGTCCTACGAGCAGTACTTC. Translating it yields CSVQALAGRSYEQYF.

The CDR3 sequence is CAWGKGSYEQYF. CDR3 in DNA: TGTGCCTGGGGAAAGGGGTCCTACGAGCAGTACTTC. The J gene is TRBJ2-7, the V gene TRBV30, with D tentatively TRBD1 (5 bases). V was shortened by 5 bases and J by 1 base, with 9 bases between the two germline ends. Germline-derived CDR1 and CDR2 are GTSNPN and SVGIG (reference sequence). This CDR3 spans 12 amino acids.

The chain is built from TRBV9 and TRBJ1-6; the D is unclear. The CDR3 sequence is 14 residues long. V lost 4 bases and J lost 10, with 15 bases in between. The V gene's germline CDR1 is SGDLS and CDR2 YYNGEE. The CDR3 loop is CASSPGIINSPLHF. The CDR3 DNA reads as TGTGCCAGCAGCCCCGGGATCATCAACTCACCCCTCCACTTT.

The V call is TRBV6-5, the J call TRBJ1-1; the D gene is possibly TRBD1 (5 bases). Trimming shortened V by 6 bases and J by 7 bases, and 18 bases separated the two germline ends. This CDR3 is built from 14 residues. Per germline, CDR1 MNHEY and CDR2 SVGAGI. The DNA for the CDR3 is TGTGCCAGCAGGCCGGGACTCAGAGTTCGTGAAGCTTTCTTT. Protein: CASRPGLRVREAFF.

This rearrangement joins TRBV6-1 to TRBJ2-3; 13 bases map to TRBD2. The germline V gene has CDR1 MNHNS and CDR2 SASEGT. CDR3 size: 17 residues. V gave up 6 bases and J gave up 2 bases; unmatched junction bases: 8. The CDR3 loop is CASRERLAGGVTDTQYF. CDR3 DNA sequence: TGTGCCAGCAGGGAAAGACTAGCGGGGGGTGTCACAGATACGCAGTATTTT.

CDR3 residues: CASRPDRGPGTEAFF. CDR3 nucleotides: TGTGCCAGCAGACCGGACAGGGGGCCAGGTACTGAAGCTTTCTTT. This sequence joins TRBV6-4 and TRBJ1-1; 11 bases fit TRBD1. This CDR3 has 15 residues. CDR1 is MRHNA and CDR2 is SNTAGT in the germline V gene. J was trimmed by 5 bases and V by 6 bases; bases with no gene match: 8.

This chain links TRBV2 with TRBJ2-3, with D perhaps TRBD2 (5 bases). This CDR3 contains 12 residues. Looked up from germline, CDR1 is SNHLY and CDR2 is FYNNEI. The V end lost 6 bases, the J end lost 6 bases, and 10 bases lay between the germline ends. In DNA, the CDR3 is TGTGCCAGCAGCGAGGACTCCGATACGCAGTATTTT. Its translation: CASSEDSDTQYF.

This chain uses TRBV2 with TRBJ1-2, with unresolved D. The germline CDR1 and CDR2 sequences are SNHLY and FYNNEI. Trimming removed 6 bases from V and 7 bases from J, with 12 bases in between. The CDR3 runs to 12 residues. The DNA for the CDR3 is TGTGCCAGCAGACACTCGGGGTCTGGCTACACCTTC. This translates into CASRHSGSGYTF. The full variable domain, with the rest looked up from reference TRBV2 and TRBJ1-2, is EPEVTQTPSHQVTQMGQEVILRCVPISNHLYFYWYRQILGQKVEFLVSFYNNEISEKSEIFDDQFSVERPDGSNFTLKIRSTKLEDSAMYFCASRHSGSGYTFGSGTRLTVV.

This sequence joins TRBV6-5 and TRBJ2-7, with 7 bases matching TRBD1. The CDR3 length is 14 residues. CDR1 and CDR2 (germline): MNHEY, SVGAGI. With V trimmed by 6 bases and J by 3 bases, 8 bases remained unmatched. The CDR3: CASSVGTASYEQYF. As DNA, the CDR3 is TGTGCCAGCAGCGTCGGGACAGCTAGCTACGAGCAGTACTTC.

The CDR3 here is CASSLNRLNTEAFF. The CDR3 DNA reads as TGTGCCAGCAGCTTAAACAGGCTGAACACTGAAGCTTTCTTT. The chain has TRBV7-2 and TRBJ1-1; possible D gene TRBD1, 5 bases. This CDR3 has 14 residues. Trimming stripped 2 bases from V and 0 bases from J, with 7 bases between. Germline assignment: CDR1 SGHTA and CDR2 FQGNSA.

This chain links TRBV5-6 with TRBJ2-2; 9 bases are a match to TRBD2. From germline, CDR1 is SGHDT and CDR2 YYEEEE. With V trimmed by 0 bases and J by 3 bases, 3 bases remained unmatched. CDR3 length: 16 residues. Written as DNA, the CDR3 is TGTGCCAGCAGCTTGGTTAGCGGGGGTTACACCGGGGAGCTGTTTTTT. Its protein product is CASSLVSGGYTGELFF.

This CDR3 is CASTDSKGRFGTDTQYF. In DNA form, the CDR3 reads TGTGCCAGCACTGACAGTAAGGGGCGATTTGGGACAGATACGCAGTATTTT. This rearrangement joins TRBV28 to TRBJ2-3; D may be TRBD1 (5 bases). Germline V gives CDR1 MDHEN, CDR2 SYDVKM. V was shortened by 7 bases and J by 3 bases, with 23 bases between the two germline ends. This CDR3 contains 17 residues. The full variable domain, in which reference TRBV28 and TRBJ2-3 provide the parts outside the CDR3, is DVKVTQSSRYLVKRTGEKVFLECVQDMDHENMFWYRQDPGLGLRLIYFSYDVKMKEKGDIPEGYSVSREKKERFSLILESASTNQTSMYLCASTDSKGRFGTDTQYFGPGTRLTVL.

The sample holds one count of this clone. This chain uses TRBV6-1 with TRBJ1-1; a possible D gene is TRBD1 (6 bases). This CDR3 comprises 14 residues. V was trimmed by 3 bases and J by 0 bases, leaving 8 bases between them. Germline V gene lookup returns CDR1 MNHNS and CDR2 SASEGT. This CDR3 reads CASSDGQMNTEAFF. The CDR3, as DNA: TGTGCCAGCAGTGATGGACAGATGAACACTGAAGCTTTCTTT.

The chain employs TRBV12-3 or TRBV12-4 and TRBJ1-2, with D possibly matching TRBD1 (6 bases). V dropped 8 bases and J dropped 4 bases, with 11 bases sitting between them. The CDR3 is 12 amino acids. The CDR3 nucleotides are TGTGCCAGCGTTGGGGGCCCCTATGGCTACACCTTC. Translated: CASVGGPYGYTF.

The CDR3 DNA reads as TGTGCCAGCAGTTCCCCGGGGCCGGGGGACACTGAAGCTTTCTTT. Residues: CASSSPGPGDTEAFF. The chain couples TRBV28 to TRBJ1-1; D perhaps matches TRBD1 (5 bases). From germline, CDR1 is MDHEN and CDR2 SYDVKM. V dropped 4 bases and J dropped 3 bases, with 15 bases sitting between them. This CDR3 has 15 residues.

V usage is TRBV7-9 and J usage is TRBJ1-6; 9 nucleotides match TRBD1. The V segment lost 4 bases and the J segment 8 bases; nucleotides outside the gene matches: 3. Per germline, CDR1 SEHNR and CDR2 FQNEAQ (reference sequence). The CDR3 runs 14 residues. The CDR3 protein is CASSWDRVDSPLHF. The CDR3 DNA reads TGTGCCAGCAGCTGGGACAGGGTGGATTCACCCCTCCACTTT. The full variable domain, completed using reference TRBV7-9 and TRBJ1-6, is DTGVSQNPRHKITKRGQNVTFRCDPISEHNRLYWYRQTLGQGPEFLTYFQNEAQLEKSRLLSDRFSAERPKGSFSTLEIQRTEQGDSAMYLCASSWDRVDSPLHFGNGTRLTVT.

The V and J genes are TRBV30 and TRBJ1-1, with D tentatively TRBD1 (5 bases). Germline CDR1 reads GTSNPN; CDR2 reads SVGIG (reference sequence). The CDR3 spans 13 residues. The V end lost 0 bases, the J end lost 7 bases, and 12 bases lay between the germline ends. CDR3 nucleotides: TGTGCCTGGAGTGTAGGACACTTAGATGAAGCTTTCTTT. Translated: CAWSVGHLDEAFF. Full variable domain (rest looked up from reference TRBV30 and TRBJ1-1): SQTIHQWPATLVQPVGSPLSLECTVEGTSNPNLYWYRQAAGRGLQLLFYSVGIGQISSEVPQNLSASRPQDRQFILSSKKLLLSDSGFYLCAWSVGHLDEAFFGQGTRLTVV.

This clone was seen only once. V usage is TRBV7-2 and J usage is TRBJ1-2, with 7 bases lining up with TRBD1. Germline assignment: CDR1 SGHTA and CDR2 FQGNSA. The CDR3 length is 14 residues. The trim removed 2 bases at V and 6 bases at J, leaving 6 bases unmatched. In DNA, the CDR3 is TGTGCCAGCAGCTTAAACCACAGGGGAGATGGCTACACCTTC. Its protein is CASSLNHRGDGYTF.

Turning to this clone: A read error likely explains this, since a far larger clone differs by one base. The DNA of the CDR3 is TGTGCCAGCAGCTTAAGTGGACTCTCCTACGAGCAGTACTTC. Protein sequence: CASSLSGLSYEQYF. The rearrangement uses TRBV11-3 and TRBJ2-7; maybe TRBD2 (5 bases). CDR3 length equals 14 residues. V was shortened by 2 bases and J by 0 bases, with 8 bases between the two germline ends. Germline V gene sequence: CDR1 SGHNT, CDR2 YENEEA.

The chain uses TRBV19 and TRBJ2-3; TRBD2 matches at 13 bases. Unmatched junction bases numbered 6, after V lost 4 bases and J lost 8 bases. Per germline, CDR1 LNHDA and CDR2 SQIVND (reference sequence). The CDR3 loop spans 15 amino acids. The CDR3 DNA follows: TGTGCCAGTAGTACCGGACTAGCGGGGGCGGTTACGCAGTATTTT. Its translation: CASSTGLAGAVTQYF.

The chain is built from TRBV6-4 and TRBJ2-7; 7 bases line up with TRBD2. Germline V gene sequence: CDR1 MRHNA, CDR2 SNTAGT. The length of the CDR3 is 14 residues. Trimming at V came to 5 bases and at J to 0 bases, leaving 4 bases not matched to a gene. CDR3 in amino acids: CASSPQRDSYEQYF. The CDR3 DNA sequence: TGTGCCAGCAGTCCACAGCGGGACTCCTACGAGCAGTACTTC.

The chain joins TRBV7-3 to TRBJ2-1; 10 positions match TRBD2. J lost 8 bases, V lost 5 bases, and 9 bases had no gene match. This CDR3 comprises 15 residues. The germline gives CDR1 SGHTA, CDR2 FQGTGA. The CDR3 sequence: CASSLSGGAVDEQFF. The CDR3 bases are TGTGCCAGCAGCCTCAGCGGGGGGGCCGTCGATGAGCAGTTCTTC.

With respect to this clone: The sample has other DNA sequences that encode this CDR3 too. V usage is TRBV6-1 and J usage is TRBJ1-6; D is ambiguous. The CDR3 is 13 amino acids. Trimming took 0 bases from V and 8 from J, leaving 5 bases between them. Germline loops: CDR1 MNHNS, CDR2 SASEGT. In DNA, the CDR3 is TGTGCCAGCAGTGAAGCGCGAGATTCACCCCTCCACTTT. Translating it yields CASSEARDSPLHF.